The sequence of this T cell receptor beta chain was determined in a study of PD-1 blockade in classical Hodgkin lymphoma. Study-wide results and caveats: Baseline diversity in complete responders resembled that of newly diagnosed patients.

This CDR3 is 17 amino acids long. Trimming took off 0 bases at V and 6 bases at J, with 19 bases between the two ends. Germline loops: CDR1 SGHRS, CDR2 YFSETQ. The data were produced by immunoSEQ multiplex PCR, yet TCRdb's version contains in-frame clones alone and is incomplete. The sample holds tens of thousands of clones, around 90% seen once. In regard to this clone: Antigen specificity is unknown.

Each of the patients experienced relapse following autologous stem cell transplantation, and their brentuximab vedotin exposure differed. The sequencing used peripheral blood mononuclear cells (PBMCs), collected at baseline. This sequence joins TRBV5-1 and TRBJ2-1, with D possibly matching TRBD2 (6 bases). This receptor was taken from a human donor with classical Hodgkin lymphoma. CDR3 protein: CASSLGEAGRARNEQFF. CDR3 DNA sequence: TGCGCCAGCAGCTTGGGGGAGGCGGGAAGGGCTCGCAATGAGCAGTTCTTC.